This T cell receptor (beta chain) was retrieved from a study of blood T cells in healthy people across ages. As concerns this clonotype: Its specificity is not known.

A second PCR of about 7 to 11 cycles used a sample-barcoded 5' primer and a J-beta primer mix. TCRdb re-analysed the 5' RACE reads in MiXCR, keeping a single row per CDR3 protein. Of roughly 800,000 distinct CDR3 sequences in the sample, 55% to 70% were seen once. CDR1 is SGHTA and CDR2 is FQGNSA in the germline V gene. The CDR3 totals 11 residues. With 8 bases removed from V and 14 bases from J, the gap between germline ends came to 16 bases. General study points: It was the long-lived donors that had more naive CD4+ cells and higher diversity than aged donors. Diversity of TCR beta per million T cells declined in a roughly linear way with age.

This clonotype was obtained from a man under 40 in good health. Source material: blood. The gene calls are TRBV7-2 and TRBJ2-1, with D tentatively TRBD2 (6 bases). The CDR3 nucleotides are TGTGCCAGCGGCACTGCGGGGCCGAAGTTCTTC. Protein product: CASGTAGPKFF.